The 5 T cell receptor beta chains below all came from one sample that was sequenced in a study of persistence of HIV-infected CD4 T cells. The immunoSEQ assay was version 4, run in survey mode. TCRdb's table, derived via immunoSEQ multiplex PCR, lists solely in-frame clones and lacks some. The profile shows 35,000 to 50,000 clones, approximately 88% of them singletons. Their target antigens are unknown. Cells were stimulated nonspecifically with anti-CD3/anti-CD28 magnetic beads. Sorting selected CD4+ T cells upregulating both CD40 ligand and CD69. This specimen consisted of CD4+ T cells sorted from PBMCs after 18-hour stimulation, obtained from a patient who received antiretroviral therapy. The receptors stem from an adult man with HIV who was CMV-seropositive.

V gene TRBV19 combines with J gene TRBJ1-1, with 7 bases fitting TRBD1. After removal of 5 bases from V and 4 bases from J, the junction contained 4 bases not matched to a gene. The CDR3 has 13 residues. Germline CDR1 reads LNHDA; CDR2 reads SQIVND (reference sequence). The CDR3 protein is CASSPRTGTEAFF. DNA for the CDR3: TGTGCCAGTAGTCCGCGGACAGGCACTGAAGCTTTCTTT.

This clone was seen a single time. This chain links TRBV18 with TRBJ1-1; a possible D gene is TRBD1 (5 bases). V lost 2 bases, J lost 3 bases, and 13 bases lay in between. Germline values: CDR1 KGHSH, CDR2 LQKENI. The CDR3 runs 15 residues. The CDR3, as DNA: TGTGCCAGCTCACCAAGGGAGAGAGGGGACACTGAAGCTTTCTTT. Translation: CASSPRERGDTEAFF.

The chain couples TRBV24-1 to TRBJ2-1; the D call may be TRBD1 or TRBD2 (5 bases each). This CDR3 spans 12 amino acids. V lost 9 bases and J lost 5, with 10 bases in between. Germline V lookup: CDR1 KGHDR, CDR2 SFDVKD. The CDR3 is CATPRGHNEQFF. In DNA form, the CDR3 reads TGTGCCACCCCGAGGGGTCACAATGAGCAGTTCTTC.

The genes are TRBV30 and TRBJ2-7, with D possibly being TRBD1 (5 bases). Germline CDR1 reads GTSNPN; CDR2 reads SVGIG (reference sequence). There are 14 residues in the CDR3. V lost 0 bases, J lost 2 bases, and 11 bases lay in between. The CDR3 coding sequence is TGTGCCTGGAGTGTAGCAGGGATACCCTACGAGCAGTACTTC. It translates to CAWSVAGIPYEQYF.

V gene TRBV6-5 combines with J gene TRBJ1-4; D ambiguous. The CDR3 is 15 residues long. Trimming left V 4 bases short and J 0 bases short, with 9 bases between. Germline values: CDR1 MNHEY, CDR2 SVGAGI. The DNA of the CDR3 is TGTGCCAGCAGTTCCCACCCTGCAACTAATGAAAAACTGTTTTTT. Its translation is CASSSHPATNEKLFF.